This paragraph covers one T cell receptor beta chain sequence. This sample is part of a study of blood T cell repertoires in COVID-19. Study details: Acute-phase and convalescent COVID-19 samples originated in the United States, Italy and Spain. The cDNA or gDNA used as material had been derived from T cells, B-cell-depleted T cells, or PBMCs.

CDR3 length equals 15 residues. V lost 5 bases and J lost 2, with 15 bases in between. CDR1 is SGHVS, CDR2 FNYEAQ, per germline. Authors' methods: Amplification from reference gene primers served as the basis for estimated nucleated cell counts. The assay was immunoSEQ multiplex PCR, and TCRdb's table has in-frame clones only and misses some. V and J calls and clone size are given by that table; D and trimming were obtained from the DNA. Counted here are 360,000 or so clones, 89% occurring once; the ten biggest clones make up 3% to 4.5%. Seattle researchers signed up patients amid active infection and tracked them longitudinally.

The clonotype was recovered from a woman aged 60 to 75 with COVID-19, enrolled during active disease. The specimen sequenced was peripheral blood. V usage is TRBV7-6 and J usage is TRBJ2-5, with D unresolved. This CDR3 is CASSPLETRQETQYF. The CDR3 DNA reads as TGTGCCAGCAGCCCACTTGAGACGAGGCAAGAGACCCAGTACTTC.